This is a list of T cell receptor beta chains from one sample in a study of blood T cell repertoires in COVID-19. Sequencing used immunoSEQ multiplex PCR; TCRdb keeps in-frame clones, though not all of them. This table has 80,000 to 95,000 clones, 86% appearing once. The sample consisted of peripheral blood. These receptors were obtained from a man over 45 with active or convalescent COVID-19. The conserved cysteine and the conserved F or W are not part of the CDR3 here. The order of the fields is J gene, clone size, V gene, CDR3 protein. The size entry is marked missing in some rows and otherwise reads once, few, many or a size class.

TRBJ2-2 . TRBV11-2 ASSPWDRAEELF
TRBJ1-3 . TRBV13 ASSILRESSSGNTIY
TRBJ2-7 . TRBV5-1 ASSLVLAGGPYEQY
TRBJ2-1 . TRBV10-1 ASSDGGAMSGDEQF
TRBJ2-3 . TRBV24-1 ATSDRTGRGTDTQY
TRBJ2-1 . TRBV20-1 SASRSWEQF
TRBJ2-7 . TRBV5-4 ASSLERSGGGVPGEQY
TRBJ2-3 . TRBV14 ASSRGRGRLVSTDTQY
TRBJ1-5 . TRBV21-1 ASSKNGDREINQPQH
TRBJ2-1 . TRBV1 TSSQEKRESNNEQF
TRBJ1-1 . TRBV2 ASRMGTGRTEAF
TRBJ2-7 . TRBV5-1 ASSLMAGSYEQY
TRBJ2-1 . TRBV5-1 ASSPGTPVNEQF
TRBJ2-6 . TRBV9 ASSVDISGANVLT
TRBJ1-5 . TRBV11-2 ASSRDSLSNQPQH
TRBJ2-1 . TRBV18 ASSPQLRSYNEQF
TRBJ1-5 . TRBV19 ASSVPGQAFQPQH
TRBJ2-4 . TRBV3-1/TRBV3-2 ASSQGGSGGILAKNIQY
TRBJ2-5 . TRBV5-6 ASSLQAARETQY
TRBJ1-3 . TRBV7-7 ASSLLQVSGNTIY
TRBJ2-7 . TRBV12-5 ASGLTRDKTYEQY
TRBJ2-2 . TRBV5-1 ASSPRQGGNTGELF
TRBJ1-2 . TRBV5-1 ASSLAGGNYGYT
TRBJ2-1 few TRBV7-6 ASSYTGTGGSGQF
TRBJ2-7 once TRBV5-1 ASSLSGDEQY
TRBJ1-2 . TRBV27 ASSPPGTGDGYT
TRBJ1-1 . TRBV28 ASSIYSEAF